This TCR beta chain was sequenced in a study of spatial heterogeneity in lung cancer. As for the study in general: Available PBMC from follow-up, collected a median of roughly 26 months after resection, underwent sequencing.

This clonotype has more than one count but fewer than ten. Germline V gene sequence: CDR1 SEHNR, CDR2 FQNEAQ (reference sequence). The CDR3 contains 14 residues. With 6 bases removed from V and 0 bases from J, the gap between germline ends came to 9 bases. Individual TCR cDNA molecules each bore their own unique molecular identifier. Each CDR3 protein is one row after TCRdb ran MiXCR on the 5' RACE reads. Of over 95,000 distinct CDR3 sequences listed, less than 14% are singletons. Time point indicated: blood at routine non-recurrence follow-up after resection. Tumor, nontumor lung or frozen PBMC supplied whole RNA, sequenced without sorting.

This TCR came from a female donor with early-stage non-small cell lung cancer. The gene calls are TRBV7-9 and TRBJ1-5; D uncertain. The sequences come from PBMCs, collected at follow-up. This CDR3 reads CASSPPGSNQPQHF. The CDR3 nucleotides read TGTGCCAGCAGTCCCCCGGGTAGCAATCAGCCCCAGCATTTT.